Here is one T cell receptor beta chain with its context. The junction differs from germline at one of its ends, possibly a read error. The data derive from a study of T-cell memory formation after mild COVID-19. Via MiXCR, TCRdb re-called the 5' RACE reads, giving one row per CDR3 protein. The table includes a few hundred thousand distinct CDR3 sequences, approximately 15% detected once. The length of the CDR3 is 15 residues. The V gene is TRBV12-3 or TRBV12-4, the J gene TRBJ1-6; 10 bases agree with TRBD1. Sequencing input: PBMCs or a T cell subset sorted from them (not recorded which). The source is a man aged 18 to 30 who had mild COVID-19 (a few samples of this study predate the infection). Cell type and time point are not known. CDR3 nucleotides: TGTGCCAGCAGCCGACCCGGGGACAGGGGTTCACCCCTACACTTT. Amino acid sequence: CASSRPGDRGSPLHF.